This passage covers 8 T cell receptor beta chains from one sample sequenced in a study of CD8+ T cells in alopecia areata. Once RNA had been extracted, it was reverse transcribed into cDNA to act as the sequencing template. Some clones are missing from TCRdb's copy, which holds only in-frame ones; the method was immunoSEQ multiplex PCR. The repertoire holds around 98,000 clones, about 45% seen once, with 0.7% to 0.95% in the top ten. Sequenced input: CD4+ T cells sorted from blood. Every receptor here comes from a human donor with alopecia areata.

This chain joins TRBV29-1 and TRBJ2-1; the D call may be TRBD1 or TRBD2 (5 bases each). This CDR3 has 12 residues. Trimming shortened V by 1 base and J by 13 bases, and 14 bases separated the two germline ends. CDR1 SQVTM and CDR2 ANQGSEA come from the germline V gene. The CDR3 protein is CSVEGDATPQFF. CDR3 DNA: TGCAGCGTTGAAGGGGACGCCACACCACAGTTCTTC.

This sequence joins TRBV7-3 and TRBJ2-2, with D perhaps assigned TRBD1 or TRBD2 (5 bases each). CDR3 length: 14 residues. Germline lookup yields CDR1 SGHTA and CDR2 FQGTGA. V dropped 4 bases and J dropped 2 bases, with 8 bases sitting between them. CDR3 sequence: CASSSGPNTGELFF. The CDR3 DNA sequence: TGTGCCAGCAGCTCGGGACCTAACACCGGGGAGCTGTTTTTT.

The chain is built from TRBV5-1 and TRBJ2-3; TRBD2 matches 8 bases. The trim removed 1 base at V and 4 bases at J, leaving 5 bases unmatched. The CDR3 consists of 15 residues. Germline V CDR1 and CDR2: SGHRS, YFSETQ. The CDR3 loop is CASSLSGLVADTQYF. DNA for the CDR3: TGCGCCAGCAGCTTGTCGGGACTAGTGGCAGATACGCAGTATTTT. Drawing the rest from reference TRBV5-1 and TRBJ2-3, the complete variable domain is KAGVTQTPRYLIKTRGQQVTLSCSPISGHRSVSWYQQTPGQGLQFLFEYFSETQRNKGNFPGRFSGRQFSNSRSEMNVSTLELGDSALYLCASSLSGLVADTQYFGPGTRLTVL.

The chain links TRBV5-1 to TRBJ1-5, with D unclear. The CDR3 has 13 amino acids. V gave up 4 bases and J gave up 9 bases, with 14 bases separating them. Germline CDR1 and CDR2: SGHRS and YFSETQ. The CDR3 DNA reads TGCGCCAGCAGCCGTGGACCATATCGGCCCCAGCATTTT. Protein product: CASSRGPYRPQHF. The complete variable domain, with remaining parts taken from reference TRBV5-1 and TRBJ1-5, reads KAGVTQTPRYLIKTRGQQVTLSCSPISGHRSVSWYQQTPGQGLQFLFEYFSETQRNKGNFPGRFSGRQFSNSRSEMNVSTLELGDSALYLCASSRGPYRPQHFGDGTRLSIL.

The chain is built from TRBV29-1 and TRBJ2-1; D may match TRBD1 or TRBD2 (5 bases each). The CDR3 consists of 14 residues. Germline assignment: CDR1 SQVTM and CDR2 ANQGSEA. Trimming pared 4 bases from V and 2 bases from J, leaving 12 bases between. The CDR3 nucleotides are TGCAGCGTTGCCGGGACCGTGCCCTACAATGAGCAGTTCTTC. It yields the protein CSVAGTVPYNEQFF.

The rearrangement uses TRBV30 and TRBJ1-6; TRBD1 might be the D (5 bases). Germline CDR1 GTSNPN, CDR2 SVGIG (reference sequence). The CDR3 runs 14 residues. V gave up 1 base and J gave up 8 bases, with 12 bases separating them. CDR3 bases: TGTGCCTGGAGTGCCCTTATGACAGATTCACCCCTCCACTTT. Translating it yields CAWSALMTDSPLHF. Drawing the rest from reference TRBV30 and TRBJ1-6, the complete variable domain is SQTIHQWPATLVQPVGSPLSLECTVEGTSNPNLYWYRQAAGRGLQLLFYSVGIGQISSEVPQNLSASRPQDRQFILSSKKLLLSDSGFYLCAWSALMTDSPLHFGNGTRLTVT.

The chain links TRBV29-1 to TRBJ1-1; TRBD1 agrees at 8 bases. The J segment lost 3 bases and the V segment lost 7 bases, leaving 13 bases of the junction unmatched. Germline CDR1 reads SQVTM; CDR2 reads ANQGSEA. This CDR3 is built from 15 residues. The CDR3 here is CSAKTKQGVDTEAFF. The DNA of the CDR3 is TGCAGCGCTAAGACTAAACAGGGGGTGGACACTGAAGCTTTCTTT.

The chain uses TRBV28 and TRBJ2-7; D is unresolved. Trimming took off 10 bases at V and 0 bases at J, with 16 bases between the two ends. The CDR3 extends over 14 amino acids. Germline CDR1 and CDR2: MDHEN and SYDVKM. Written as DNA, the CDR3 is TGTGCCACCCAGATGACAAAGCCCTCCTACGAGCAGTACTTC. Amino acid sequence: CATQMTKPSYEQYF.